These T cell receptor beta chains were read from a single sample in a study of cytomegalovirus exposure and HLA in healthy donors. TCRdb's copy holds only in-frame clones and misses some; the assay was immunoSEQ multiplex PCR. Seen here are some 90,000 clones, roughly 70% observed once, and the top ten hold 3% to 3.5%. The material sequenced was PBMCs. The receptor set was obtained from a man aged 35 to 55 in good health and CMV-seronegative. Each CDR3 is given with its conserved first and last residue. The D gene is left open where the match is weak. Not every row has a clone size; where given, it reads once, few, many or a size class.

abundance: .
d_gene: .
v_gene: TRBV7-2
j_gene: TRBJ1-2
CDR3aa: CASSLWQAARGGYTF
CDR3nt: TGTGCCAGCAGCTTATGGCAGGCCGCTCGGGGGGGCTACACCTTC

abundance: .
d_gene: TRBD2
v_gene: TRBV25-1
j_gene: TRBJ2-7
CDR3aa: CASSATGLASYEQYF
CDR3nt: TGTGCCAGCAGTGCTACCGGACTAGCTTCCTACGAGCAGTACTTC

abundance: .
d_gene: TRBD1
v_gene: TRBV5-6
j_gene: TRBJ1-4
CDR3aa: CASSPDGTGREKLFF
CDR3nt: TGTGCCAGCAGCCCGGATGGGACAGGGAGGGAAAAACTGTTTTTT

abundance: .
d_gene: .
v_gene: TRBV5-1
j_gene: TRBJ2-3
CDR3aa: CASSTGGVADTQYF
CDR3nt: TGCGCCAGCAGCACGGGGGGCGTTGCAGATACGCAGTATTTT

abundance: .
d_gene: .
v_gene: TRBV4-3
j_gene: TRBJ2-7
CDR3aa: CASSQDPAGETYEQYF
CDR3nt: TGCGCCAGCAGCCAAGATCCGGCAGGGGAGACCTACGAGCAGTACTTC

abundance: few
d_gene: .
v_gene: TRBV5-5
j_gene: TRBJ1-5
CDR3aa: CASSPTGGVSQPQHF
CDR3nt: TGTGCCAGCAGCCCGACTGGAGGGGTTTCTCAGCCCCAGCATTTT

abundance: .
d_gene: TRBD1
v_gene: TRBV6-5
j_gene: TRBJ1-6
CDR3aa: CASSYSRSGGNSPLHF
CDR3nt: TGTGCCAGCAGTTACTCGAGGTCAGGGGGTAATTCACCCCTCCACTTT

abundance: .
d_gene: .
v_gene: TRBV27
j_gene: TRBJ2-6
CDR3aa: CASSPRGSGANVLTF
CDR3nt: TGTGCCAGCAGTCCCCGGGGCTCTGGGGCCAACGTCCTGACTTTC

abundance: .
d_gene: TRBD2
v_gene: TRBV27
j_gene: TRBJ2-5
CDR3aa: CASSKGSLAGQTQYF
CDR3nt: TGTGCCAGCAGTAAAGGGTCACTAGCGGGCCAGACCCAGTACTTC

abundance: .
d_gene: TRBD2
v_gene: TRBV2
j_gene: TRBJ2-5
CDR3aa: CASSEGLAGVKTQYF
CDR3nt: TGTGCCAGCAGTGAAGGGCTAGCGGGGGTAAAGACCCAGTACTTC

abundance: .
d_gene: TRBD1
v_gene: TRBV6-5
j_gene: TRBJ1-1
CDR3aa: CASSTTGGNTEAFF
CDR3nt: TGTGCCAGCAGTACGACAGGGGGGAACACTGAAGCTTTCTTT

abundance: few
d_gene: TRBD2
v_gene: TRBV4-3
j_gene: TRBJ2-3
CDR3aa: CASSQELTSGGSSIRTDTQYF
CDR3nt: TGCGCCAGCAGCCAAGAGCTGACTAGCGGGGGGTCGTCGATTCGCACAGATACGCAGTATTTT

abundance: .
d_gene: .
v_gene: TRBV6-5
j_gene: TRBJ2-2
CDR3aa: CASSYSQGYTGELFF
CDR3nt: TGTGCCAGCAGTTATAGCCAGGGATACACCGGGGAGCTGTTTTTT